This TCR beta chain is from a study of blood T cell repertoires in COVID-19 (dated by TCRdb to between 2020 and 2021). For the study in its entirety: Samples covering the acute and convalescent phases of COVID-19 were provided by collaborators in the United States, Italy and Spain. A freely available public database, intended as a resource for researchers studying the immune response to SARS-CoV-2, is where the repertoires were released. Where available, HLA class I and class II types were obtained from metadata supplied by the sample provider rather than from assay-based typing. The dataset comprised deeply sampled blood TCRbeta repertoires from subjects exposed to, actively infected with, or recovered from COVID-19. The prospective study material was composed of cDNA or gDNA derived from T cells, B-cell-depleted T cells, or PBMCs. Samples came from the ongoing ImmuneRACE study (first 160 participants) plus 1,254 subjects from 6 global collaborators. A de-identified subject ID, COVID-19 status, age in years and sex were almost always included in the sample metadata.

In Seattle, one collaborating source enrolled patients while the infection was active and tracked those patients longitudinally over the course of disease. The collaborating institutions used their own protocols to collect whole blood in K2EDTA tubes. For TCRbeta analysis, collaborator samples were shipped as frozen whole blood, as isolated PBMCs, or as DNA extracted from either sample type. TCRbeta CDR3 regions were amplified from genomic DNA by means of the immunoSEQ Assay, a bias-controlled multiplex PCR. On the authors' methods: Within the assay, amplification of reference gene primers was used to estimate how many nucleated cells each sample contained. Sequence reads were collapsed and filtered to measure the absolute abundance of every unique TCRbeta CDR3 rearrangement. For each sample, productive Simpson clonality was calculated as the square root of Simpson's diversity index across productive rearrangements. The immuneACCESS repertoire file appears here via TCRdb, limited to in-frame rearrangements. These files lack a portion of the clones; in checked studies, under half of the deficit traces to unresolved V genes, and the cause of the others is not known. The DNA gave D and trimming, while V, J and clone size come from that table. The sample has approximately 170,000 clones on record, about nine tenths of them singletons. The ten largest clones take up about 5.3% of the sample.

In the case of this clone: Its antigen is not yet known. Qualities for individual bases were not recorded, and no much larger clone is one base off.

Results the study describes overall, beyond this receptor: How much clinical and demographic metadata was included differed by source and by participant, and the metadata was provided uncurated.

There are 14 amino acids in the CDR3, from cysteine to phenylalanine inclusive. CDR3 DNA only is kept here, 42 bases in frame from base 1. Sequences LGHNA (CDR1) and YSLEER (CDR2) are obtained from the germline V gene. V and J lose 2 bases and 0 bases, and a span of 7 bases separates them. This chain joins TRBV4-3 to TRBJ2-5; TRBD2 could be the D gene, as 5 bases match. The clonotype comes from a man between 18 and 35 years old with COVID-19, enrolled during active disease. Source material: peripheral blood. The DNA sequence reads TGCGCCAGCAGCCAACAGACTAACCAAGAGACCCAGTACTTC. Its translation reads: CASSQQTNQETQYF.